The entry below gives a single TCR beta chain sequence along with its context. No patient had autoimmune disease or received systemic immunosuppression. Blood specimens came from baseline, cycle 4 day 1, and cycle 7 day 1. The record originates from a study of OX40 agonist ivuxolimab in advanced cancers. Whole-study context: Participants averaged roughly 57 years of age (range about 23 to 80) and were over 75% male.

Measured with immunoSEQ multiplex PCR; TCRdb has only the in-frame clones, and not every one. The sample has 72,000 or so clones; roughly 87% are singletons. V was pared by 4 bases and J by 8 bases, with 8 bases of the junction left unmatched. Germline V lookup: CDR1 LNHDA, CDR2 SQIVND (reference sequence). The CDR3 has 15 amino acids. The clonotype originates from an adult with an advanced solid tumor such as melanoma, head and neck, liver or kidney cancer. This chain uses TRBV19 with TRBJ2-4; 10 nucleotides match TRBD1. The specimen was CD4+ or CD8+ T cells sorted from blood, collected in a trial of the OX40 agonist ivuxolimab. The DNA for the CDR3 is TGTGCCAGTAGTACCCCGACAGGGGGCGCGTACATTCAGTACTTC. Amino acid sequence: CASSTPTGGAYIQYF.